What follows are 14 T cell receptor beta chains derived from one specimen sequenced in a study of blood T cell repertoires in COVID-19. TCRdb's table, derived via immunoSEQ multiplex PCR, lists solely in-frame clones and lacks some. The top ten hold around 10% of the sample, which has 81,000 or so clones, about nine tenths seen once. The source material was peripheral blood. The source is a man between 65 and 85 years old with active or convalescent COVID-19.

V gene TRBV7-9 combines with J gene TRBJ2-5, with D tentatively TRBD1 (6 bases). V was shortened by 4 bases and J by 0 bases, with 9 bases between the two germline ends. Germline V gene sequence: CDR1 SEHNR, CDR2 FQNEAQ (reference sequence). The CDR3 covers 14 residues. The CDR3 DNA reads as TGTGCCAGCAGCTCCGGGACACACCAAGAGACCCAGTACTTC. Its translation is CASSSGTHQETQYF.

The rearrangement uses TRBV5-1 and TRBJ1-2; D may be TRBD1 (6 bases). V lost 0 bases to trimming and J lost 7 bases, with 10 bases between them. The length of the CDR3 is 13 residues. Germline V gene data show CDR1 as SGHRS and CDR2 as YFSETQ. CDR3 protein: CASSLETGVGYTF. The CDR3 nucleotides read TGCGCCAGCAGCTTGGAGACAGGTGTTGGCTACACCTTC.

This clone appeared a few times. The chain joins TRBV19 to TRBJ2-2; 7 bases map to TRBD1. The CDR3 is made up of 13 amino acids. Germline CDR1 and CDR2: LNHDA and SQIVND (reference sequence). The V gene end was trimmed by 6 bases and the J gene end by 5 bases; junction bases not matched to a gene: 3. CDR3 protein: CASSVQGTGELFF. In DNA form, the CDR3 reads TGTGCCAGTAGCGTACAGGGGACCGGGGAGCTGTTTTTT.

This chain connects TRBV5-6 to TRBJ1-1; D is unresolved. The CDR3 extends over 14 amino acids. Germline V gives CDR1 SGHDT, CDR2 YYEEEE. V was pared by 0 bases and J by 1 base, with 7 bases between. The CDR3 DNA reads TGTGCCAGCAGCTTGGTCCAGCGGAACACTGAAGCTTTCTTT. Its protein is CASSLVQRNTEAFF.

This chain links TRBV12-5 with TRBJ2-5, with a possible D match to TRBD2 (5 bases). V was cut by 1 base and J by 7 bases, with 10 bases left in between. The CDR3 consists of 13 residues. Germline CDR1 and CDR2: LGHNT and FRNRAP. The CDR3 loop reads CASGLDPGGTQYF. The CDR3 nucleotides read TGTGCTAGTGGTTTGGACCCCGGAGGGACCCAGTACTTC.

The chain couples TRBV7-9 to TRBJ2-5; D remains ambiguous. The CDR3 is 13 residues long. Trimming took off 3 bases at V and 1 base at J, with 6 bases between the two ends. Germline V gene lookup returns CDR1 SEHNR and CDR2 FQNEAQ (reference sequence). This CDR3 is CASSLSFQETQYF. The DNA of the CDR3 is TGTGCCAGCAGCTTGAGTTTCCAAGAGACCCAGTACTTC.

This clone was counted a few times. The V gene is TRBV6-5, the J gene TRBJ2-7, with 10 bases aligning to TRBD2. Looked up from germline, CDR1 is MNHEY and CDR2 is SVGAGI. J lost 4 bases, V lost 8 bases, and 2 bases had no gene match. This CDR3 comprises 12 residues. The CDR3 loop is CASRTSGYEQYF. The CDR3 DNA follows: TGTGCCAGCCGGACTAGCGGTTACGAGCAGTACTTC.

The gene calls are TRBV10-3 and TRBJ1-5; perhaps TRBD1 as D (6 bases). The CDR3 is 16 residues long. CDR1 and CDR2 (germline): ENHRY, SYGVKD. V lost 2 bases to trimming and J lost 6 bases, with 17 bases between them. The CDR3 coding sequence is TGTGCCATCAGTGAGGGAAACAGGGATCCTTCTCAGCCCCAGCATTTT. Its translation is CAISEGNRDPSQPQHF.

The rearrangement links TRBV6-5 to TRBJ1-2; D is perhaps TRBD1 (5 bases). The ends were cut back, 6 bases at V and 6 bases at J, with 17 bases in the middle. CDR1 MNHEY and CDR2 SVGAGI come from the germline V gene. This CDR3 spans 14 amino acids. CDR3 in amino acids: CASRSEVGGDGYTF. CDR3 DNA sequence: TGTGCCAGCAGAAGTGAAGTGGGGGGGGATGGCTACACCTTC.

The chain combines TRBV27 with TRBJ2-7; 8 bases agree with TRBD1. From germline, CDR1 is MNHEY and CDR2 SMNVEV (reference sequence). This CDR3 is built from 12 residues. Losses at the gene ends were 6 bases for V and 6 bases for J; bases not matched to a gene: 4. This CDR3 is CASSRTGREQYF. CDR3 bases: TGTGCCAGCAGCCGGACAGGGCGCGAGCAGTACTTC.

The chain recombines TRBV11-2 with TRBJ1-3; D perhaps matches TRBD1 (6 bases). The V gene's germline CDR1 is SGHAT and CDR2 FQNNGV. Trimming cost V 0 bases and J 2 bases, with 11 bases left between them. The CDR3 consists of 16 residues. The CDR3, as DNA: TGTGCCAGCAGCTTAGATCGGGGACAAACTGGAAACACCATATATTTT. Residues: CASSLDRGQTGNTIYF.

This rearrangement joins TRBV5-4 to TRBJ2-2; D possibly corresponds to TRBD2 (5 bases). From germline, CDR1 is SGHNT and CDR2 YYREEE (reference sequence). V was trimmed by 0 bases and J by 4 bases, leaving 10 bases between them. The CDR3 runs 15 residues. The CDR3, as DNA: TGTGCCAGCAGCTTGGCCGGGGTGGGCACCGGGGAGCTGTTTTTT. This codes for CASSLAGVGTGELFF.

Regarding this clone: The same CDR3 also results from other DNA sequences found in this sample. This rearrangement joins TRBV3-1 (or the pseudogene TRBV3-2) to TRBJ1-1; no clear D gene. This CDR3 spans 14 amino acids. Germline CDR1 is LGHDT and CDR2 is YNNKEL (reference sequence). V was trimmed by 2 bases and J by 3 bases, leaving 10 bases between them. CDR3 residues: CASSQPGGDTEAFF. The DNA of the CDR3 is TGTGCCAGCAGCCAACCCGGAGGCGACACTGAAGCTTTCTTT.

The chain has TRBV4-2 and TRBJ1-2; D is unresolved. CDR3 length: 14 residues. The V gene lost 4 bases and the J gene lost 0 bases, with 9 bases spanning the gap. CDR1 is LGHNA and CDR2 is YNFKEQ in the germline V gene. The CDR3 protein is CASSPRDSNYGYTF. In nucleotides, the CDR3 is TGTGCCAGCAGCCCCCGGGATTCTAACTATGGCTACACCTTC.